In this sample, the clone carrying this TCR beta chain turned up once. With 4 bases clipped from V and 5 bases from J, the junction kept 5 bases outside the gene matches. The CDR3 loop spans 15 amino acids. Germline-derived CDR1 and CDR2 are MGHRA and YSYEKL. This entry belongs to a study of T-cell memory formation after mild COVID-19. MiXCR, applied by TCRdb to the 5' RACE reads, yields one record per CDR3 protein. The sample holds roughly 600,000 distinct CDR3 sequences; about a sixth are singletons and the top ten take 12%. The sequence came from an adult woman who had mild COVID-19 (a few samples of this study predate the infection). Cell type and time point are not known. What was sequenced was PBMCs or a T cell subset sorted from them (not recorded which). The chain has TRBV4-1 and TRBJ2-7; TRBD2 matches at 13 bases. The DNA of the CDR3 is TGCGCCAGCAGCCCACTAGGACTAGCGGGAGACGAGCAGTACTTC. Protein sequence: CASSPLGLAGDEQYF.